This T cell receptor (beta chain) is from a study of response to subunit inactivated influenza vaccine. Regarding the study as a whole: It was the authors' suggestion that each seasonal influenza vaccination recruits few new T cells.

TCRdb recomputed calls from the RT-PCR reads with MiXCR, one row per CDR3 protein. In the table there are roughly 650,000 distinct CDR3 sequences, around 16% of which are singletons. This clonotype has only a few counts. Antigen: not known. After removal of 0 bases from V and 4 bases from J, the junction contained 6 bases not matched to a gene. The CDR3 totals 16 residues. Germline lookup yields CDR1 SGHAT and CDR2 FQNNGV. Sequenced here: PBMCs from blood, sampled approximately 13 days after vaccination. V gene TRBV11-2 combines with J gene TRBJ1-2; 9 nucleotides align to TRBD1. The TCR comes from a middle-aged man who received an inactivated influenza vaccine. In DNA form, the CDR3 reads TGTGCCAGCAGCTTAGATCCCGGGACAGGGACCTATGGCTACACCTTC. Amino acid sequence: CASSLDPGTGTYGYTF.